The source of this T cell receptor (beta chain) is a study of Graves' ophthalmopathy and Graves' hyperthyroidism. The CDR3 has 15 residues. The V gene end was trimmed by 1 base and the J gene end by 7 bases; junction bases not matched to a gene: 9. Investigators amplified TCR beta CDR3 regions from RNA transcripts. HTBI-primed first-round RT-PCR preceded second-round multiplex PCR. In TCRdb, the multiplex PCR reads were re-called with MiXCR into one record per CDR3 protein. This sample has roughly 1.1 million distinct CDR3 sequences, with about 35% found just once. Findings and caveats of the study: Built on 13 signatures, a model told ophthalmopathy apart from stable hyperthyroidism with approximately 88% sensitivity and roughly 80% specificity.

Diagnoses were established from clinical symptoms, serum thyroxine, TRAb, thyroid ultrasound and orbital computed tomography. As regards this clonotype: Its antigen remains unidentified.

Specimen: peripheral blood or thyroid tissue (not recorded which). V and J are TRBV12-3 or TRBV12-4 and TRBJ1-2, with TRBD1 identical over 7 bases. The TCR originated in an adult man with Graves' hyperthyroidism. CDR3 in amino acids: CASSLVSSAGGGYTF. The CDR3 coding sequence is TGTGCCAGCAGTTTAGTTTCTTCGGCAGGGGGTGGCTACACCTTC.